This TCR beta chain was recorded in a study of T cells in Graves' hyperthyroidism and ophthalmopathy. RNA transcripts were the template for amplifying TCR beta CDR3 regions. TCR CDR3 underwent first-round RT-PCR with the HTBI primer set. TCRdb itself ran the multiplex PCR reads through MiXCR, one entry per CDR3 protein. The profile covers around 600,000 distinct CDR3 sequences, with more than 13% appearing a single time and less than 9% taken by the ten largest. General study findings and limits: Most thyroid clonotypes expanded above 0.001 appeared in blood too. The model forecast ophthalmopathy, anticipating it by a median approximately 6 months before onset.

V lost 2 bases to trimming and J lost 6 bases, with 13 bases between them. CDR3 length: 14 residues. In germline, CDR1 is SGHRS, CDR2 YFSETQ. This clonotype was recorded at least ten times. Its antigen is undetermined. V gene TRBV5-1 combines with J gene TRBJ2-3, with D perhaps matching TRBD2 (5 bases). This sequence originates from a woman between 18 and 29 years old with Graves' ophthalmopathy. Sequenced input: blood. In DNA, the CDR3 is TGCGCCAGCAGCTTCTTGGCAGCGGACGATACGCAGTATTTT. This gives the protein CASSFLAADDTQYF.